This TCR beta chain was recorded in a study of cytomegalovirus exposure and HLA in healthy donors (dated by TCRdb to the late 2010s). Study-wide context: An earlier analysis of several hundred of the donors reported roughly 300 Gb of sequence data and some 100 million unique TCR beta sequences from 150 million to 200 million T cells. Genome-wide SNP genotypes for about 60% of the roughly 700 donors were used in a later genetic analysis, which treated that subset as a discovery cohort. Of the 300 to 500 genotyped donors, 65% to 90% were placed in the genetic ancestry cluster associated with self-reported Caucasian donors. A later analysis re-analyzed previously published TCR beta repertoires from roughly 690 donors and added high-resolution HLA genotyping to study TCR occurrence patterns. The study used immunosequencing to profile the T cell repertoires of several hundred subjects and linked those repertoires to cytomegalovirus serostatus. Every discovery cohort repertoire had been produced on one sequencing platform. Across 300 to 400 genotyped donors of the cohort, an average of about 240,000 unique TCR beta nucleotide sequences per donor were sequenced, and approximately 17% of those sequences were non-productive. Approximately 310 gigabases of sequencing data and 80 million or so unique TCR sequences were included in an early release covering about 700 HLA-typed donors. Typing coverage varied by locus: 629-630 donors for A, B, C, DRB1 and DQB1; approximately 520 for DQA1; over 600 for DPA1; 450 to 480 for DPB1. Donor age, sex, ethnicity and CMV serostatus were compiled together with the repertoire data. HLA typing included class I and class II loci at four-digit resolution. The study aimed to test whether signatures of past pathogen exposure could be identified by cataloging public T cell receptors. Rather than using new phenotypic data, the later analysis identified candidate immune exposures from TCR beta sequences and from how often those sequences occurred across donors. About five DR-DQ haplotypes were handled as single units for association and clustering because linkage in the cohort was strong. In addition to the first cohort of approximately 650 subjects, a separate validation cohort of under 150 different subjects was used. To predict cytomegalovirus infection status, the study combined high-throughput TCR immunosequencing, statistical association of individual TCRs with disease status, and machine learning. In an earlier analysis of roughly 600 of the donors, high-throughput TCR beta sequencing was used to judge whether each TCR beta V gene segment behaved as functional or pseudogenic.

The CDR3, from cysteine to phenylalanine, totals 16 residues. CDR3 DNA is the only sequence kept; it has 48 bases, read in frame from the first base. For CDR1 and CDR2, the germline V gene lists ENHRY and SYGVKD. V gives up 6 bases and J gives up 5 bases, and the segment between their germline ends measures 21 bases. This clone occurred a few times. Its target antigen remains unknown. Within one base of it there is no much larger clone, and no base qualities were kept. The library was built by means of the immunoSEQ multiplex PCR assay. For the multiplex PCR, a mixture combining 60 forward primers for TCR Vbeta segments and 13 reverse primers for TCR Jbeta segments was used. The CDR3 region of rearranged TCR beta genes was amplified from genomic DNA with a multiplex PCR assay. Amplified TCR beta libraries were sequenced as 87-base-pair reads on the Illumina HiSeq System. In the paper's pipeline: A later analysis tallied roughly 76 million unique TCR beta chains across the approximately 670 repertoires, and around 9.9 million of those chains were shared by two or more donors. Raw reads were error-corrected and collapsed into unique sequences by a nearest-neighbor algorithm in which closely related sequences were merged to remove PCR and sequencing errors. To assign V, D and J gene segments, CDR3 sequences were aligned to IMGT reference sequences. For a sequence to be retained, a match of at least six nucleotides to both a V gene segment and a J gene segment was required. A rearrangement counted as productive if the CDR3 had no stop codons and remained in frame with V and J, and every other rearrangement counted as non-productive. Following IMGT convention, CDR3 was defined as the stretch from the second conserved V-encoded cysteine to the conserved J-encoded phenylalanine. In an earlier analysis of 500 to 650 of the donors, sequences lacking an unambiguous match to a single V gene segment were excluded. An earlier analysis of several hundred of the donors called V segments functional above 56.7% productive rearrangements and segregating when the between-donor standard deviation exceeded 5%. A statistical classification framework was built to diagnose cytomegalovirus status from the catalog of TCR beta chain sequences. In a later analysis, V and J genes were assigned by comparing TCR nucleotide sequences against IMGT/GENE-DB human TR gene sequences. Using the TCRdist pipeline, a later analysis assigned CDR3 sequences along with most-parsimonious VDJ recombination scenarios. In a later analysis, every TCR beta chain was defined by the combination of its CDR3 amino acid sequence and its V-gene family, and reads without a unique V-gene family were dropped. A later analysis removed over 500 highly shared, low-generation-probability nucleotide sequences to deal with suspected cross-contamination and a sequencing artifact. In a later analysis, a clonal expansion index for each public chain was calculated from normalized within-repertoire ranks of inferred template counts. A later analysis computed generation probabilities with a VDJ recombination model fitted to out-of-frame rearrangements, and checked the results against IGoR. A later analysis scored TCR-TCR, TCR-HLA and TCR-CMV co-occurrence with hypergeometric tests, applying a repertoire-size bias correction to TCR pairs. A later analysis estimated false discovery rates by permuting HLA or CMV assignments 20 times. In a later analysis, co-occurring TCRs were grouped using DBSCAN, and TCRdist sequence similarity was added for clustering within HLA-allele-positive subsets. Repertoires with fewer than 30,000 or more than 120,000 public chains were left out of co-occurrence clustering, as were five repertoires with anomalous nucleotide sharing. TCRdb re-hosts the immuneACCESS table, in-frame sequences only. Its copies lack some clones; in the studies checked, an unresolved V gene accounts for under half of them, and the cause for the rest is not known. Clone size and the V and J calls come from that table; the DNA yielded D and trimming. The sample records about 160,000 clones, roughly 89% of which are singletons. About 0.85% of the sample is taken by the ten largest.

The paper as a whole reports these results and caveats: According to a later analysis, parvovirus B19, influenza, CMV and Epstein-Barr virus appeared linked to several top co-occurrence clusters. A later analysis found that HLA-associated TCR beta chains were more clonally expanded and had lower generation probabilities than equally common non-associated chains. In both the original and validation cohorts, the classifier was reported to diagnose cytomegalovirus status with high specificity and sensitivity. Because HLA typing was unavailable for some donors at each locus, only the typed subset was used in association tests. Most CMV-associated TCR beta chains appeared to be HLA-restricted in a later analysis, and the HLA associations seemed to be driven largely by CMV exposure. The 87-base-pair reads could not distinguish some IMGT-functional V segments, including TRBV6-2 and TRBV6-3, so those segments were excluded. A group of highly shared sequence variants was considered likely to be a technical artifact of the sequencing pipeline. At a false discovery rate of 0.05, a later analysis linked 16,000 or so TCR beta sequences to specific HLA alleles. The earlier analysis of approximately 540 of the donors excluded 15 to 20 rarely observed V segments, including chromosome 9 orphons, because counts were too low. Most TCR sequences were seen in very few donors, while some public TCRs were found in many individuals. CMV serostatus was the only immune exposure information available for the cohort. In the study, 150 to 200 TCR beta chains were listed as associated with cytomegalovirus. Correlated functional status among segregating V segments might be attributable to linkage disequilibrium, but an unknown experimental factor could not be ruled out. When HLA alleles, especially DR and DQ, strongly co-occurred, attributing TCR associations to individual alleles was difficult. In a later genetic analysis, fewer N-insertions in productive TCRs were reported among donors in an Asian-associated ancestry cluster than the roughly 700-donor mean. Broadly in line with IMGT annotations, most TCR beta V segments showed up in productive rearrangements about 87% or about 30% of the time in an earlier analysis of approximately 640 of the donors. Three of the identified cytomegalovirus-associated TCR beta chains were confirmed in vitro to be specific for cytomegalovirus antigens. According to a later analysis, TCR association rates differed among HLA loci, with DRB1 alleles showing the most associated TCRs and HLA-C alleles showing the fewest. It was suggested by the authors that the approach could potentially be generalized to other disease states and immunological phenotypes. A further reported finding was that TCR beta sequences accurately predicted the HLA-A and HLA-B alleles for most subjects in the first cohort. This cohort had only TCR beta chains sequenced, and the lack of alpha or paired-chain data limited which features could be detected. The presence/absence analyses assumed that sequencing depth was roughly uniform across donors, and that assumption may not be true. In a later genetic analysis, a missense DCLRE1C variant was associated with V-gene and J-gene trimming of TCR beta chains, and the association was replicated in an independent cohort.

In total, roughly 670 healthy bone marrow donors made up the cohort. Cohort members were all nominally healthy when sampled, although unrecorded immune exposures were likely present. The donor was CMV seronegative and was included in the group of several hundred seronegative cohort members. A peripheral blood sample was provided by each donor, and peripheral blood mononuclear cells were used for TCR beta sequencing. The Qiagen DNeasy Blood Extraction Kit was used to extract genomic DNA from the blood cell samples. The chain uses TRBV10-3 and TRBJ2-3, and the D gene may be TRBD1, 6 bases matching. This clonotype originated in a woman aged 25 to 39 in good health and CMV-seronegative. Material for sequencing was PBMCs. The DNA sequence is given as TGTGCCATCAGGAGCCCCGGGACAAACCACTTAGATACGCAGTATTTT. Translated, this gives CAIRSPGTNHLDTQYF.